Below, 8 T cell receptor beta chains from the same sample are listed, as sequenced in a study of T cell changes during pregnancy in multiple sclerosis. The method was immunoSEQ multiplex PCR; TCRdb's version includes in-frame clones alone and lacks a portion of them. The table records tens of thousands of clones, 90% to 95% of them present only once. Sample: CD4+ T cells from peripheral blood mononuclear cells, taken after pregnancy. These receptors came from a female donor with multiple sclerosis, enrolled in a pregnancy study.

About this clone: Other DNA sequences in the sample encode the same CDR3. The CDR3 DNA is TGTGCCAGCACGACTGGATCCTACGAGCAGTACTTC. It yields the protein CASTTGSYEQYF. The chain couples TRBV28 to TRBJ2-7; D is unresolved. Germline CDR1 is MDHEN and CDR2 is SYDVKM. There are 12 residues in the CDR3. Between the trimmed V and J ends, which lost 7 bases and 1 base, there was a span of 8 bases.

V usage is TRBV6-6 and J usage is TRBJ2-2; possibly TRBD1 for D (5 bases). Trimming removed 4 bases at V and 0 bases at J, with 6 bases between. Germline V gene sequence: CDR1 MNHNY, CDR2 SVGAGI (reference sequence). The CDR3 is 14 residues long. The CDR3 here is CASSSQANTGELFF. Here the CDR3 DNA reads TGTGCCAGCAGTTCACAGGCGAACACCGGGGAGCTGTTTTTT.

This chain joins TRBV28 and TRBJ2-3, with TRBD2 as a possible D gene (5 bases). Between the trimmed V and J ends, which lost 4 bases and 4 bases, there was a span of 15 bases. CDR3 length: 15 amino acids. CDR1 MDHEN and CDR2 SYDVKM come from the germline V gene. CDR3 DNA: TGTGCCAGCAGTTCTCCCCCAAGAGCGGCAGATACGCAGTATTTT. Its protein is CASSSPPRAADTQYF.

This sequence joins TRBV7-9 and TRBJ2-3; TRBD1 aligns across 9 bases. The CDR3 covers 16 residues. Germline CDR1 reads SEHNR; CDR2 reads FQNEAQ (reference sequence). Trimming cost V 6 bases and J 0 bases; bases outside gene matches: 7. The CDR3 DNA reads TGTGCCAGCAGACCTACAGGGGGCTCTAGCACAGATACGCAGTATTTT. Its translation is CASRPTGGSSTDTQYF.

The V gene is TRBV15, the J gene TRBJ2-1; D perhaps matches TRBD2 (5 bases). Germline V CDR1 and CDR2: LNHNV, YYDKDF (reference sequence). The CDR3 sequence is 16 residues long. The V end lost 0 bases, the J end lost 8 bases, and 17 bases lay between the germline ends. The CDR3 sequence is CATSREGSTPSYEQFF. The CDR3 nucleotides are TGTGCCACCAGCAGAGAGGGGAGTACTCCTTCCTATGAGCAGTTCTTC.

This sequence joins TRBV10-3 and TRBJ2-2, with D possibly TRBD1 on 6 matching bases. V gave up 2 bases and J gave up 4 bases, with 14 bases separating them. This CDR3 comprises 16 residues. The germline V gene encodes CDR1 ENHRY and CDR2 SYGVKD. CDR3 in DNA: TGTGCCATCAGTGAGCGCGCAGGGGCGGGCACCGGGGAGCTGTTTTTT. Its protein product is CAISERAGAGTGELFF.

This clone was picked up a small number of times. CDR3 DNA sequence: TGCAGCGTCGGGACAGGGCCTTGGGAGCAGTACTTC. The encoded protein is CSVGTGPWEQYF. The V gene is TRBV29-1, the J gene TRBJ2-7, with 9 bases fitting TRBD1. The CDR3 extends over 12 amino acids. Germline CDR1 SQVTM, CDR2 ANQGSEA. V dropped 6 bases and J dropped 7; count of bases not matched to a gene: 7.

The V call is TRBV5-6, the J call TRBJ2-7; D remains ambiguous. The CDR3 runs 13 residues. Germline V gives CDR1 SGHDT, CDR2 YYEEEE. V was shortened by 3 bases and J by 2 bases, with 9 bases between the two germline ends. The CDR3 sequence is CASSSLETYEQYF. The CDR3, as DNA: TGTGCCAGCAGCTCCCTTGAGACCTACGAGCAGTACTTC. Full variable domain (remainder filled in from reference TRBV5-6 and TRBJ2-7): DAGVTQSPTHLIKTRGQQVTLRCSPKSGHDTVSWYQQALGQGPQFIFQYYEEEERQRGNFPDRFSGHQFPNYSSELNVNALLLGDSALYLCASSSLETYEQYFGPGTRLTVT.